The table lists the clone carrying this T cell receptor (beta chain) with a few counts. Sorted CD4+ subsets: naive, central memory, regulatory, stem cell-like memory (CD45RO/CCR7/CD25/CD127/CD95/CD27 panel). Expressed TCRB transcripts were sequenced because the isolated RNA had all been reverse transcribed beforehand. Some clones are missing from TCRdb's copy, which holds only in-frame ones; the method was immunoSEQ multiplex PCR. Here the sample spans under 950,000 clones, roughly a sixth being singletons. The sample belongs to a study of beta chain features in type 1 diabetes. This CDR3 spans 15 amino acids. The germline V gene has CDR1 MDHEN and CDR2 SYDVKM. V lost 4 bases and J lost 4, with 11 bases in between.

This TCR derives from a woman between 18 and 30 years old in good health. This chain links TRBV28 with TRBJ2-6, with a tentative D call TRBD1 (6 bases). Sequencing was carried out using naive CD4+ T cells from blood. CDR3 protein: CASSSGATGANVLTF. CDR3 nucleotides: TGTGCCAGCAGTTCAGGGGCGACAGGGGCCAACGTCCTGACTTTC.